This TCR beta chain comes out of a study of CXCR3-negative and CXCR3-positive naive CD8 T cells. Findings and limits, study-wide: TRB CDR3s were more hydrophobic in CXCR3-positive than in CXCR3-negative naive cells.

With regard to this clonotype: Its specificity is unknown.

Libraries were UMI-labeled 5' RACE TRB cDNA. Reprocessing the 5' RACE reads, TCRdb reports a single entry for every CDR3 protein and omits DNA. The specimen's table records about 3,600 distinct CDR3 sequences. The CDR3 consists of 14 residues. Naive CD8+ T lymphocytes were specified as CD45RO-CCR7+CD27+CD95-. The sample consisted of naive CXCR3- CD8+ T cells from blood. Subset described: CD45RO-CCR7+CD27+CD95- naive CD8+ T cells lacking CXCR3 (TNR3-). The origin of this receptor is a human donor in good health. Some clones in this sample may be carry-over from other donors' samples. V is TRBV12-3 or TRBV12-4 and J is TRBJ1-1. CDR3 sequence: CASSLPTGAGEAFF.